The 28 T cell receptor beta chains reported below all come from one sample, sequenced in a study of blood T cell repertoires in COVID-19. Produced via immunoSEQ multiplex PCR; TCRdb's table is partial and in-frame only. Of more than 250,000 clones detected, approximately 87% appear once; the ten largest clones hold about 4.9%. Sequencing used peripheral blood. The receptors were sampled from a man aged 60 to 69 who had recovered from COVID-19.

V gene TRBV11-3 combines with J gene TRBJ2-4; D possibly corresponds to TRBD2 (6 bases). CDR1 is SGHNT and CDR2 is YENEEA in the germline V gene. Trimming shortened V by 3 bases and J by 9 bases, and 21 bases separated the two germline ends. This CDR3 has 16 amino acids. DNA of the CDR3: TGTGCCAGCAGCTTGTCGGAGGGCCGAGAAAAGGGCATTCAGTACTTC. Encoded protein: CASSLSEGREKGIQYF.

The gene calls are TRBV28 and TRBJ1-6, with 8 positions matching TRBD1. The CDR3 loop spans 18 amino acids. From germline, CDR1 is MDHEN and CDR2 SYDVKM. Unmatched junction bases numbered 17, after V lost 6 bases and J lost 7 bases. In DNA, the CDR3 is TGTGCCAGCAGCTACGAAAGCAGGGGGCTCGGACCAAATTCACCCCTCCACTTT. It codes for CASSYESRGLGPNSPLHF.

This clone was counted between two and nine times. This rearrangement joins TRBV4-2 to TRBJ1-1; D gene unclear. The CDR3 contains 13 residues. Per the germline V gene, CDR1 is LGHNA and CDR2 is YNFKEQ. V was shortened by 7 bases and J by 3 bases, with 12 bases between the two germline ends. The chain's CDR3 is CASTVSGDTEAFF. In DNA form, the CDR3 reads TGTGCCAGCACCGTATCCGGGGACACTGAAGCTTTCTTT.

This clone appeared a few times. The chain couples TRBV29-1 to TRBJ1-2; D might be TRBD1 (6 bases). Trimming removed 6 bases at V and 8 bases at J, with 13 bases between. The CDR3 runs to 11 residues. The germline V gene encodes CDR1 SQVTM and CDR2 ANQGSEA. The CDR3 loop reads CSVFARGGYTF. The CDR3 DNA follows: TGCAGCGTCTTTGCCAGGGGAGGCTACACCTTC.

The gene calls are TRBV6-5 and TRBJ1-5; D call uncertain. The CDR3 is made up of 14 amino acids. V was pared by 6 bases and J by 6 bases, with 15 bases between. Germline V CDR1 and CDR2: MNHEY, SVGAGI. The CDR3 coding sequence is TGTGCCAGCAGCCCCCGCGAGGGTGGTCAGCCCCAGCATTTT. This encodes CASSPREGGQPQHF.

The rearrangement uses TRBV5-4 and TRBJ2-6; a possible D gene is TRBD2 (6 bases). Trimming removed 0 bases at V and 4 bases at J, with 14 bases between. The CDR3 runs to 17 residues. The germline gives CDR1 SGHNT, CDR2 YYREEE (reference sequence). CDR3: CASSLATRAGGANVLTF. The DNA for the CDR3 is TGTGCCAGCAGCTTGGCGACCAGGGCGGGGGGGGCCAACGTCCTGACTTTC.

The J gene is TRBJ1-5, the V gene TRBV7-8, with 10 bases that match TRBD1. The trim removed 1 base at V and 4 bases at J, leaving 4 bases unmatched. Germline V lookup: CDR1 SGHVS, CDR2 FQNEAQ. CDR3 size: 16 residues. DNA for the CDR3: TGTGCCAGCAGCTTAGTTGGACAGGGGGTTAATCAGCCCCAGCATTTT. Translation gives CASSLVGQGVNQPQHF.

J is TRBJ2-7 and V is TRBV7-9; 7 bases are shared with TRBD2. After removal of 2 bases from V and 0 bases from J, the junction contained 7 bases not matched to a gene. In germline, CDR1 is SEHNR, CDR2 FQNEAQ (reference sequence). This CDR3 contains 16 residues. The CDR3 sequence is CASSLLWGGSSYEQYF. CDR3 nucleotides: TGTGCCAGCAGCTTACTGTGGGGGGGAAGCTCCTACGAGCAGTACTTC. Based on the CDR3 plus reference TRBV7-9 and TRBJ2-7, the full variable domain is DTGVSQNPRHKITKRGQNVTFRCDPISEHNRLYWYRQTLGQGPEFLTYFQNEAQLEKSRLLSDRFSAERPKGSFSTLEIQRTEQGDSAMYLCASSLLWGGSSYEQYFGPGTRLTVT.

V is TRBV7-9 and J is TRBJ1-5; D not resolved. This CDR3 has 13 residues. With 1 base removed from V and 15 bases from J, the gap between germline ends came to 16 bases. Germline CDR1 and CDR2: SEHNR and FQNEAQ (reference sequence). The CDR3 DNA reads as TGTGCCAGCAGCTTAGATTTCGGCGACACTAGGCATTTT. Protein: CASSLDFGDTRHF.

The V gene is TRBV30, the J gene TRBJ1-1; 8 bases fit TRBD1. The V gene's germline CDR1 is GTSNPN and CDR2 SVGIG (reference sequence). The CDR3 contains 14 residues. The V segment lost 3 bases and the J segment 2 bases; nucleotides outside the gene matches: 5. DNA of the CDR3: TGTGCCTGGAGAGGGACAGGACGTAACACTGAAGCTTTCTTT. This translates into CAWRGTGRNTEAFF.

The rearrangement links TRBV14 to TRBJ1-2; 11 positions match TRBD1. From germline, CDR1 is SGHDN and CDR2 FVKESK. V lost 4 bases, J lost 8 bases, and 3 bases stayed unmatched. CDR3 length: 13 amino acids. CDR3 bases: TGTGCCAGCAGCCGGGACAGGGGGAGCGGCTACACCTTC. Translation: CASSRDRGSGYTF.

The rearrangement links TRBV19 to TRBJ2-6, with 11 bases fitting TRBD1. The CDR3 totals 18 residues. After removal of 6 bases from V and 0 bases from J, the junction contained 7 bases not matched to a gene. The germline gives CDR1 LNHDA, CDR2 SQIVND (reference sequence). CDR3 protein: CASSTTGTGGSGANVLTF. In DNA form, the CDR3 reads TGTGCCAGTAGCACCACCGGGACAGGGGGCTCTGGGGCCAACGTCCTGACTTTC.

The V and J genes are TRBV5-5 and TRBJ2-1, with D possibly matching TRBD2 (6 bases). The CDR3 length is 16 residues. Germline V gene lookup returns CDR1 SGHKS and CDR2 YYEKEE (reference sequence). Deletions cut 2 bases from V and 0 bases from J, with 12 bases between. CDR3 in DNA: TGTGCCAGCAGCTTAGTAGCGGCGAGCTCCTACAATGAGCAGTTCTTC. It translates to CASSLVAASSYNEQFF.

The chain recombines TRBV5-6 with TRBJ2-6; 9 bases align to TRBD1. The CDR3 extends over 16 amino acids. The germline V gene encodes CDR1 SGHDT and CDR2 YYEEEE. V gave up 6 bases and J gave up 4 bases; unmatched junction bases: 8. The CDR3 spells CASTLGQGDGANVLTF. The CDR3 coding sequence is TGTGCCAGCACATTGGGACAGGGAGACGGGGCCAACGTCCTGACTTTC.

The V gene is TRBV4-1, the J gene TRBJ1-2, with D possibly matching TRBD1 (5 bases). The V end lost 0 bases, the J end lost 4 bases, and 12 bases lay between the germline ends. The CDR3 has 15 amino acids. Germline CDR1 MGHRA, CDR2 YSYEKL. CDR3 sequence reads: CASSQERGRGYGYTF. The CDR3 region has the DNA TGCGCCAGCAGCCAAGAGCGGGGAAGGGGCTATGGCTACACCTTC.

This chain links TRBV9 with TRBJ2-3, with 8 bases fitting TRBD2. CDR1 is SGDLS and CDR2 is YYNGEE in the germline V gene. Unmatched junction bases numbered 5, after V lost 2 bases and J lost 6 bases. The CDR3 consists of 14 residues. The CDR3 nucleotides read TGTGCCAGCAGCGTGCGGGGGGATCGGGATACGCAGTATTTT. It codes for CASSVRGDRDTQYF.

This clone was found a few times. The rearrangement joins TRBV5-5 to TRBJ2-2; TRBD2 agrees at 8 bases. The ends lost 4 bases at V and 5 bases at J; junction bases unmatched: 7. This CDR3 contains 15 residues. Germline lookup yields CDR1 SGHKS and CDR2 YYEKEE (reference sequence). The CDR3 DNA is TGTGCCAGCAGCCTAAGCGGGAGCCGAACCGGGGAGCTGTTTTTT. It yields the protein CASSLSGSRTGELFF.

V is TRBV30 and J is TRBJ2-1; possibly TRBD2 for D (6 bases). The germline V gene encodes CDR1 GTSNPN and CDR2 SVGIG (reference sequence). The germline V and J ends were trimmed by 0 bases and 4 bases, with 7 bases remaining between them. The CDR3 sequence is 13 residues long. The CDR3 loop is CAWSVEGYNEQFF. In DNA, the CDR3 is TGTGCCTGGAGTGTGGAGGGATACAATGAGCAGTTCTTC.

The genes are TRBV6-5 and TRBJ2-3, with 8 bases identical to TRBD1. This CDR3 is built from 13 residues. Germline V gene sequence: CDR1 MNHEY, CDR2 SVGAGI. Germline trimming cut 6 bases from V and 5 bases from J; bases unmatched to any gene: 4. CDR3 DNA sequence: TGTGCCAGCAGCGCTACAGGGGGAGATACGCAGTATTTT. It is translated as CASSATGGDTQYF.

This chain uses TRBV19 with TRBJ2-1; perhaps TRBD1 as D (6 bases). Trimming removed 5 bases from V and 10 bases from J, with 15 bases in between. In germline, CDR1 is LNHDA, CDR2 SQIVND (reference sequence). This CDR3 has 13 amino acids. As DNA, the CDR3 is TGTGCCAGTAGTGTCAACAGGGTAAGCGAGCAGTTCTTC. Translated: CASSVNRVSEQFF.

Only a few counts were recorded for this clone. This rearrangement joins TRBV7-3 to TRBJ2-2, with TRBD2 matching 10 bases. This CDR3 is built from 16 residues. CDR1 is SGHTA and CDR2 is FQGTGA in the germline V gene. The ends lost 5 bases at V and 5 bases at J; junction bases unmatched: 8. DNA for the CDR3: TGTGCCAGCAGCGTACGAGCGGGAGGGAATACCGGGGAGCTGTTTTTT. This encodes CASSVRAGGNTGELFF.

This chain joins TRBV5-4 and TRBJ2-3, with 8 bases that match TRBD2. Germline CDR1 and CDR2: SGHNT and YYREEE (reference sequence). This CDR3 comprises 16 residues. Trimming removed 4 bases from V and 2 bases from J; junction bases left unmatched: 9. CDR3 sequence: CASSPAGGDYTDTQYF. CDR3 sequence (DNA): TGTGCCAGCAGCCCTGCCGGGGGGGACTACACAGATACGCAGTATTTT. The full variable domain, rest sourced from reference TRBV5-4 and TRBJ2-3, is ETGVTQSPTHLIKTRGQQVTLRCSSQSGHNTVSWYQQALGQGPQFIFQYYREEENGRGNFPPRFSGLQFPNYSSELNVNALELDDSALYLCASSPAGGDYTDTQYFGPGTRLTVL.

The gene calls are TRBV6-5 and TRBJ1-2; unclear D gene. Germline CDR1 MNHEY, CDR2 SVGAGI. V dropped 0 bases and J dropped 0 bases, with 5 bases sitting between them. This CDR3 is 14 amino acids long. CDR3 sequence: CASSYSRTNYGYTF. In DNA form, the CDR3 reads TGTGCCAGCAGTTACTCGCGGACTAACTATGGCTACACCTTC.

This clone was picked up one time. The V call is TRBV28, the J call TRBJ1-1, with 7 bases fitting TRBD1. The length of the CDR3 is 14 residues. Germline lookup yields CDR1 MDHEN and CDR2 SYDVKM. With V trimmed by 2 bases and J by 6 bases, 6 bases remained unmatched. CDR3 sequence: CASSLMTGKSEAFF. Written as DNA, the CDR3 is TGTGCCAGCAGTTTAATGACAGGGAAGTCTGAAGCTTTCTTT.

The chain is built from TRBV12-3 or TRBV12-4 and TRBJ2-2, with 7 bases lining up with TRBD1. The CDR3 covers 13 residues. J gave up 6 bases and V 5 bases, and 3 bases lay outside the gene matches. The CDR3 sequence is CASSNRGAGELFF. The DNA for the CDR3 is TGTGCCAGCAGTAACAGGGGAGCCGGGGAGCTGTTTTTT.

V is TRBV24-1 and J is TRBJ2-7, with TRBD1 matching 9 bases. The junction had 12 bases not matched to a gene; V was cut back by 8 bases and J by 5 bases. Germline assignment: CDR1 KGHDR and CDR2 SFDVKD. The CDR3 is made up of 15 amino acids. DNA of the CDR3: TGTGCCACCAATATGTATGGGACAGGGTCCCACGAGCAGTACTTC. It is translated as CATNMYGTGSHEQYF.

The V and J genes are TRBV5-6 and TRBJ1-4, with 8 nucleotides matching TRBD1. This CDR3 spans 15 amino acids. V was clipped by 0 bases and J by 4 bases; unmatched bases: 2. CDR1 is SGHDT and CDR2 is YYEEEE in the germline V gene. CDR3 loop: CASSLAGQGNEKLFF. Here the CDR3 DNA reads TGTGCCAGCAGCTTGGCCGGACAGGGTAATGAAAAACTGTTTTTT.

The chain employs TRBV5-1 and TRBJ2-3; 8 bases match TRBD1. Germline loops: CDR1 SGHRS, CDR2 YFSETQ. The CDR3 covers 17 residues. V was clipped by 4 bases and J by 6 bases; unmatched bases: 16. CDR3 nucleotide sequence: TGCGCCAGCAGCATCGGGGCCGGGACAGGTTATTGGGATACGCAGTATTTT. Its protein product is CASSIGAGTGYWDTQYF.